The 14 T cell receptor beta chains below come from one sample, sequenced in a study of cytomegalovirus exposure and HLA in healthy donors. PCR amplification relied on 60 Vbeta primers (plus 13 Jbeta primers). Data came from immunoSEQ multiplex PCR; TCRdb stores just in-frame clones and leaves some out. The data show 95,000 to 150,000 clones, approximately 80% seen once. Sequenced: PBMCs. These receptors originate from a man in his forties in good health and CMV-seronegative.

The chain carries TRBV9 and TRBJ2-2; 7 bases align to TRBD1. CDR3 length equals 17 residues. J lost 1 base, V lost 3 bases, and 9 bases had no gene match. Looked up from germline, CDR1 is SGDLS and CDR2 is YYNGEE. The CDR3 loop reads CASSGHWTGKNTGELFF. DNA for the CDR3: TGTGCCAGCAGCGGTCACTGGACAGGCAAGAACACCGGGGAGCTGTTTTTT. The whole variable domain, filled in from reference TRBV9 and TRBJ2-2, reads DSGVTQTPKHLITATGQRVTLRCSPRSGDLSVYWYQQSLDQGLQFLIQYYNGEERAKGNILERFSAQQFPDLHSELNLSSLELGDSALYFCASSGHWTGKNTGELFFGEGSRLTVL.

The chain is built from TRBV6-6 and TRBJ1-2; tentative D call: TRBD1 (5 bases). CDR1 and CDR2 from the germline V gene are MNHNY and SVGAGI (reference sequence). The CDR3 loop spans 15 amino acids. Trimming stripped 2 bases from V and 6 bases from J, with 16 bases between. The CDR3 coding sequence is TGTGCCAGCAGTTACGAAGGGGCCCCCGGCCATGGCTACACCTTC. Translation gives CASSYEGAPGHGYTF.

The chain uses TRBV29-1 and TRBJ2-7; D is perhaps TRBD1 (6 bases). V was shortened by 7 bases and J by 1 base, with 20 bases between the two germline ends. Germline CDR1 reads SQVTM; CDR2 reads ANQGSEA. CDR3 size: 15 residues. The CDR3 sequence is CSATRGARGSYEQYF. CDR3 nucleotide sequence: TGCAGCGCCACCCGAGGGGCCAGGGGATCCTACGAGCAGTACTTC.

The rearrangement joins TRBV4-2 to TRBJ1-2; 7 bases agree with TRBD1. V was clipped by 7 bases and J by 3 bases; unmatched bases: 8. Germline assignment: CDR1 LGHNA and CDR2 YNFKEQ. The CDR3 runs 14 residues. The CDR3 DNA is TGTGCCAGCAATCCTACAGGGGAACACTATGGCTACACCTTC. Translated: CASNPTGEHYGYTF.

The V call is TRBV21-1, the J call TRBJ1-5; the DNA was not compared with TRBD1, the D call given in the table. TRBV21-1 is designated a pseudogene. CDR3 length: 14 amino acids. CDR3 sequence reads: CASSNDRGHQPQHF. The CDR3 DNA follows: TGTGCCAGCAGCAACGACAGGGGTCATCAGCCCCAGCATTTT.

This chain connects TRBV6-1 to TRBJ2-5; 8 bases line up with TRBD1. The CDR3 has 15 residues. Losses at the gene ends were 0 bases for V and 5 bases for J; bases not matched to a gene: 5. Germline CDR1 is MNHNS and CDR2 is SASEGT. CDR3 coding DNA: TGTGCCAGCAGTGAAGCTTGGGACAGGCGGGAGACCCAGTACTTC. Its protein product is CASSEAWDRRETQYF.

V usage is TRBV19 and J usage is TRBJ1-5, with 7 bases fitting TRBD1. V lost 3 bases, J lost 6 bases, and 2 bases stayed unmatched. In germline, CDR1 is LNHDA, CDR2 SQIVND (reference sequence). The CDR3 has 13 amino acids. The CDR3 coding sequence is TGTGCCAGTAGTATTCCAGGGGGTCAGCCCCAGCATTTT. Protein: CASSIPGGQPQHF.

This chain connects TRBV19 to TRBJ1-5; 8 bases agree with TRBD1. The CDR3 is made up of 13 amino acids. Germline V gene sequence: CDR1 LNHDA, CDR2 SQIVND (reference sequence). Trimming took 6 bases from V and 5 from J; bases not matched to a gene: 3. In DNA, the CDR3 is TGTGCCAGTAGGGGGACAGGTTATCAGCCCCAGCATTTT. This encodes CASRGTGYQPQHF.

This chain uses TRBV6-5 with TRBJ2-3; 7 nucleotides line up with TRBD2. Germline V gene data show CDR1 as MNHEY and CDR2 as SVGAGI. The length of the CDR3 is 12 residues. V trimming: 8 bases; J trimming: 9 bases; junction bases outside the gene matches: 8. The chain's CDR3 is CASGGGPATQYF. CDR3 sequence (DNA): TGTGCCAGCGGCGGGGGTCCCGCCACGCAGTATTTT.

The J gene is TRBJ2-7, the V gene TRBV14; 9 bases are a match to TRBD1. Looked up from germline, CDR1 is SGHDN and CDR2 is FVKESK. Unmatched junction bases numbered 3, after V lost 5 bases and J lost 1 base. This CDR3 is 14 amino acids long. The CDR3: CASSSGTGSYEQYF. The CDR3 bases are TGTGCCAGCAGCTCCGGGACAGGGTCCTACGAGCAGTACTTC. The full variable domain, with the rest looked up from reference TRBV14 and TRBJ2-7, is EAGVTQFPSHSVIEKGQTVTLRCDPISGHDNLYWYRRVMGKEIKFLLHFVKESKQDESGMPNNRFLAERTGGTYSTLKVQPAELEDSGVYFCASSSGTGSYEQYFGPGTRLTVT.

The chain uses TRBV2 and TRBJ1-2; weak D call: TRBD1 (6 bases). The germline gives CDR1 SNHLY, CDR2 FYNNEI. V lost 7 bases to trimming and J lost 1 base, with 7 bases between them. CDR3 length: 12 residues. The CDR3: CASNRDNYGYTF. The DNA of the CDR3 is TGTGCCAGCAACAGGGATAACTATGGCTACACCTTC.

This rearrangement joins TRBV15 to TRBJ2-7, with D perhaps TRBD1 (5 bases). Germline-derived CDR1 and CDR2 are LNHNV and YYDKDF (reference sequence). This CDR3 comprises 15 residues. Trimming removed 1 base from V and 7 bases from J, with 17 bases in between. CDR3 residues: CATSRVRQQRMEQYF. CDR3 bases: TGTGCCACCAGCAGAGTGAGACAGCAGAGAATGGAGCAGTACTTC.

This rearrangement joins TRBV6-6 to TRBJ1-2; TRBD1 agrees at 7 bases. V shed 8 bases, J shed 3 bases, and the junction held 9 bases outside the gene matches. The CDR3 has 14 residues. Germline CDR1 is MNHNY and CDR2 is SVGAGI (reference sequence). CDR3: CASGGTGDDYGYTF. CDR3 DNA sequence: TGTGCCAGCGGAGGTACAGGGGATGACTATGGCTACACCTTC.

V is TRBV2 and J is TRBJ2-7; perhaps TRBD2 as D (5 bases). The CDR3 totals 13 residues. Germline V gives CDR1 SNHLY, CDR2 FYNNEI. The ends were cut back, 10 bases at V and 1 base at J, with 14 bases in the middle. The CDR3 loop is CATRGQQSYEQYF. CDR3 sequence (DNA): TGTGCCACCCGCGGGCAGCAATCCTACGAGCAGTACTTC.